This TCR beta chain was observed in a study of T cell responses to AZD1222 COVID-19 vaccine. This table comes from immunoSEQ multiplex PCR, and its TCRdb copy is limited to in-frame clones, with some not included. The table lists 90,000 to 130,000 clones, about 90% of them singletons. Looked up from germline, CDR1 is GTSNPN and CDR2 is SVGIG (reference sequence). Trimming left V 1 base short and J 6 bases short, with 10 bases between. This CDR3 spans 13 amino acids. The TCR comes from an adult in good health. The chain uses TRBV30 and TRBJ2-1, with D unresolved. This material consisted of peripheral blood, taken on day 0 of AZD1222 vaccination. CDR3 residues: CAWSADRFNEQFF. The CDR3 DNA reads TGTGCCTGGAGTGCGGACCGATTCAATGAGCAGTTCTTC.